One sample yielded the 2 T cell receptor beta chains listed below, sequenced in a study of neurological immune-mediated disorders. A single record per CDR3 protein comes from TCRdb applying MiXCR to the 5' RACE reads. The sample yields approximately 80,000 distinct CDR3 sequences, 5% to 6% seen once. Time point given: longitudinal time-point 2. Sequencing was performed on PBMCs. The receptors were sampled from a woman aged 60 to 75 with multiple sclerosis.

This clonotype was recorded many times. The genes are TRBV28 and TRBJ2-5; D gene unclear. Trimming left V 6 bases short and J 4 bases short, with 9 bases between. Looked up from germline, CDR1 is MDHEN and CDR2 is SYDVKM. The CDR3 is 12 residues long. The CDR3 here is CASSQSSETQYF. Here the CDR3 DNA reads TGTGCCAGCAGCCAATCCTCAGAGACCCAGTACTTC.

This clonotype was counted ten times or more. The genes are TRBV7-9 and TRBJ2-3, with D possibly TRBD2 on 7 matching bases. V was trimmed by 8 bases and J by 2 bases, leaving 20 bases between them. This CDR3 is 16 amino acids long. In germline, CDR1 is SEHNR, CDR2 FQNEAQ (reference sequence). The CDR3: CASVLVGGGITDTQYF. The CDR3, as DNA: TGTGCCAGCGTCTTGGTAGGGGGGGGCATCACAGATACGCAGTATTTT.